This TCR beta chain stems from a study of shared clonotypes between healthy human individuals (dated by TCRdb to between 2020 and 2021). Study-wide context: The cohort included a few men and a couple of women between 18 and 49 years of age. For each donor, CD4 naive and CD4 memory were each run on three plates, CD8 naive on two plates, and CD8 memory on one plate. To estimate repertoire size and how much clonotypes are shared between individuals, the study performed deep sequencing of blood TCR repertoires from a few healthy adults. To increase sequencing depth and limit assay-specific biases, different laboratories used diverse techniques to prepare libraries and sequence TCR repertoires. Per donor, leukapheresis produced somewhere between about 0.9 and 9.5 billion PBMCs.

Using the deep immunoSEQ assay, TCR CDR3 regions were amplified from genomic DNA by multiplex PCR. For each cell subset, the extracted genomic DNA was distributed evenly across all wells of several immunoSEQ 96-well plates, and each plate served as one replicate. Each replicate PCR for sorted subsets received around 200 ng genomic DNA, equal to 28,000 or so T cell genomes. Purified libraries were measured with a Qubit 3.0 fluorometer, size-checked on a Bioanalyzer 2100, and measured again with the KAPA Library Quantification kit. Each immunoSEQ 96-well plate was sequenced on its own single-read 150-cycle Illumina NextSeq 550 flow cell. Concerning the study's data processing: Because only junctional sequences without quality scores were contained in the immunoSEQ output, filtering matching that applied to full-length reads could not be performed. Sequences were annotated with PyIR, a Python wrapper for IgBLAST v1.9, and V/J genes and CDR3 were assigned using IMGT germline references. Reads were removed for weak V/J assignments (E-value above 1e-6), missing CDR3, stop codons, out-of-frame junctions, or ambiguous translated residues. V3J clonotypes were defined by identical inferred V gene, J gene, and CDR3 amino acid sequence. Percentage overlap between repertoires was calculated by dividing the number of shared unique clonotypes by the size of the smaller repertoire. Repertoire richness was assessed with RTK rarefaction, the Chao1 estimator, and Recon v2.1 estimates of unobserved clonotypes. Generation probabilities for all TCRbeta clonotypes obtained by the gDNA method from a handful of donors were computed using OLGA. Drawn from immuneACCESS, this table holds only the in-frame rearrangements with V and J called that TCRdb kept. Clones are partly lost; checked studies trace under half to an unresolved V gene and leave the rest unexplained. V and J calls and clone size are as listed in that table; D and trimming were resolved from the DNA. The sample table holds 2 million to 2.5 million clones, of which approximately 96% were seen once. Clones ranked in the top ten supply 0.13% of the sample.

What the authors observed across the whole study: Because the study included only a small number of donors, the genetic and exposure-history diversity represented was limited. Based on pairwise subsampling, the degree of clonotype sharing among donors was expected to be affected by sequencing depth. Sampling was restricted to blood, and TCR repertoires in tissues likely differ from the TCR repertoires found in blood. When several donors were compared, the shared fraction of clonotypes was around 5% for naive CD4, approximately 3.5% for naive CD8, 2% to 2.5% for memory CD4, and roughly 0.43% for memory CD8. Incomplete sequencing was indicated by rarefaction of sorted-subset datasets, despite the large sequencing depth. Naive subsets generally had larger estimated clonotype richness than memory subsets did. Compared with non-shared clonotypes, the clonotypes found in all four sorted-subset donors had higher generation probabilities.

On this clone: The specificity of this receptor is unknown. Base-call qualities are not available, and no considerably larger clone is one nucleotide away.

The donors were healthy, HIV-negative adults who had no recently reported acute infections or vaccinations. All donors were Caucasian adults living in Nashville, Tennessee, USA. CD4+ T cells were enriched by magnetic negative selection, after which naive cells were positively selected on CD45RA and the negative fraction was taken as the memory subset. Blood was collected by leukapheresis, and PBMCs were isolated by Ficoll-Histopaque density gradient centrifugation and then cryopreserved in liquid nitrogen vapor phase. Purity and quantity of every magnetically sorted T cell population were checked by analytical flow cytometry. Genomic DNA was isolated from every sorted fraction and measured by UV absorbance on a Nanodrop 2000c. The V and J ends are trimmed by 0 bases and 6 bases, leaving 24 bases between them. According to the germline V gene (reference sequence), CDR1 reads GTSNPN and CDR2 reads SVGIG. The CDR3 runs 19 residues from the cysteine to the phenylalanine. Only CDR3 DNA remains: 57 bases, in frame from the first base.

Rearrangement joined TRBV30 to TRBJ1-6; the D region possibly corresponds to TRBD1 (6 bases align). Sequencing was performed on naive CD4+ T cells sorted from blood. The meaning of the sample's cell subset or site label: CD45RA+ positively selected. This TCR came from a young man in good health. The nucleotides are TGTGCCTGGAGTGTATCCAGAACTTACGGACAGACACTTAATTCACCCCTCCACTTT. Its translation reads: CAWSVSRTYGQTLNSPLHF. Reference TRBV30 and TRBJ1-6 proteins supply the regions before and after the CDR3; the full variable domain is: SQTIHQWPATLVQPVGSPLSLECTVEGTSNPNLYWYRQAAGRGLQLLFYSVGIGQISSEVPQNLSASRPQDRQFILSSKKLLLSDSGFYLCAWSVSRTYGQTLNSPLHFGNGTRLTVT.